These 13 T cell receptor beta chains were all obtained from the same sample, sequenced in a study of OX40 agonist ivuxolimab in advanced cancers. The library was prepared using the immunoSEQ multiplex PCR assay. Drawn from immuneACCESS, this table holds only the in-frame rearrangements with V and J called that TCRdb kept. Clones are partly lost; checked studies trace under half to an unresolved V gene and leave the rest unexplained. This sample gives about 49,000 clones in total; approximately 81% of them show up just once. Roughly 21% of the sample comes from the top ten. The specimen was CD4+ or CD8+ T cells sorted from blood, collected in a trial of the OX40 agonist ivuxolimab. The receptors originated from an adult with an advanced solid tumor such as melanoma, head and neck, liver or kidney cancer.

Worth noting for this clone: This sample includes further DNA sequences coding for the same CDR3. This sequence joins TRBV7-6 and TRBJ2-5; D uncertain. Germline-derived CDR1 and CDR2 are SGHVS and FNYEAQ. V was cut by 0 bases and J by 1 base, with 3 bases left in between. This CDR3 has 13 amino acids. The CDR3 region has the DNA TGTGCCAGCAGCTTAGCGCGCCAAGAGACCCAGTACTTC. This translates into CASSLARQETQYF.

This clone was recorded a few times. This chain connects TRBV27 to TRBJ2-2; TRBD1 might be the D (5 bases). The germline gives CDR1 MNHEY, CDR2 SMNVEV (reference sequence). This CDR3 has 13 residues. The V gene lost 10 bases and the J gene lost 0 bases, with 9 bases spanning the gap. The CDR3 sequence: CATAGTNTGELFF. Written as DNA, the CDR3 is TGTGCCACCGCAGGGACGAACACCGGGGAGCTGTTTTTT.

The chain's CDR3 is CASSLDRGYEQYF. For the CDR3, the DNA is TGTGCCAGCAGTCTGGACAGGGGCTACGAGCAGTACTTC. The chain links TRBV6-4 to TRBJ2-7; TRBD1 matches 9 bases. Germline assignment: CDR1 MRHNA and CDR2 SNTAGT. J lost 3 bases, V lost 5 bases, and 2 bases had no gene match. CDR3 size: 13 residues.

The rearrangement joins TRBV5-5 to TRBJ2-2, with 8 bases that match TRBD1. Germline-derived CDR1 and CDR2 are SGHKS and YYEKEE (reference sequence). The trim removed 1 base at V and 3 bases at J, leaving 11 bases unmatched. There are 18 residues in the CDR3. DNA of the CDR3: TGTGCCAGCAGCTTGTACCGGACAGGGACCGGAGACACCGGGGAGCTGTTTTTT. It is translated as CASSLYRTGTGDTGELFF.

This chain connects TRBV9 to TRBJ2-1; 8 bases map to TRBD1. The CDR3 is made up of 14 amino acids. V dropped 2 bases and J dropped 7; count of bases not matched to a gene: 5. The germline V gene encodes CDR1 SGDLS and CDR2 YYNGEE. CDR3 sequence (DNA): TGTGCCAGCAGCGTCCGGGACAGGTGGAATGAGCAGTTCTTC. Its protein product is CASSVRDRWNEQFF.

This clone has only one observation. CDR3 amino acids: CASSNREGKSTDTQYF. CDR3 nucleotide sequence: TGCGCCAGCAGCAACCGGGAAGGAAAGAGCACAGATACGCAGTATTTT. The chain links TRBV5-1 to TRBJ2-3; the D gene is possibly TRBD2 (5 bases). The germline gives CDR1 SGHRS, CDR2 YFSETQ. The CDR3 has 16 residues. V lost 4 bases, J lost 0 bases, and 15 bases lay in between.

V and J are TRBV2 and TRBJ2-1; no definite D call. CDR1 and CDR2 (germline): SNHLY, FYNNEI. The CDR3 has 12 residues. Trimming shortened V by 4 bases and J by 7 bases, and 8 bases separated the two germline ends. CDR3 sequence (DNA): TGTGCCAGCAGTGTGTCGTCAAATGAGCAGTTCTTC. It codes for CASSVSSNEQFF.

The chain employs TRBV14 and TRBJ2-7; D might be TRBD2 (6 bases). The CDR3 length is 16 residues. V was pared by 0 bases and J by 4 bases, with 16 bases between. Germline loops: CDR1 SGHDN, CDR2 FVKESK. Written as DNA, the CDR3 is TGTGCCAGCAGCCAAGATCAGCGGGTAGGAGCTTACGAGCAGTACTTC. Protein product: CASSQDQRVGAYEQYF.

The rearrangement links TRBV27 to TRBJ2-3; tentatively, D is TRBD2 (5 bases). This CDR3 is 13 amino acids long. V dropped 0 bases and J dropped 8 bases, with 9 bases sitting between them. The germline V gene has CDR1 MNHEY and CDR2 SMNVEV (reference sequence). CDR3 bases: TGTGCCAGCAGTTTATCAAAAGGAGGTACGCAGTATTTT. It encodes CASSLSKGGTQYF.

The genes are TRBV28 and TRBJ2-3; 9 positions agree with TRBD2. J was trimmed by 2 bases and V by 10 bases; bases with no gene match: 10. CDR1 and CDR2 from the germline V gene are MDHEN and SYDVKM. The CDR3 contains 15 residues. The CDR3 spells CATIAGGQNTDTQYF. Here the CDR3 DNA reads TGTGCCACCATCGCGGGGGGGCAGAACACAGATACGCAGTATTTT.

This clone was seen a handful of times. The chain recombines TRBV2 with TRBJ2-7; D not resolved. The V and J ends lost 6 bases and 7 bases respectively, with 10 bases between them. This CDR3 contains 11 residues. Germline V lookup: CDR1 SNHLY, CDR2 FYNNEI. In DNA, the CDR3 is TGTGCCAGCAGAGCGACCCGGGAGCAGTACGTC. Residues: CASRATREQYV.

The rearrangement uses TRBV9 and TRBJ1-1; 7 nucleotides line up with TRBD1. CDR3 length equals 16 residues. J was trimmed by 3 bases and V by 3 bases; bases with no gene match: 11. Germline values: CDR1 SGDLS, CDR2 YYNGEE. This CDR3 is CASSARQGRGDTEAFF. The CDR3 DNA follows: TGTGCCAGCAGCGCAAGACAGGGAAGAGGGGACACTGAAGCTTTCTTT.

The CDR3 sequence: CASSYGDRQFF. In DNA form, the CDR3 reads TGTGCCAGCAGTTACGGGGACAGACAGTTCTTC. This chain joins TRBV6-5 and TRBJ2-1; 7 bases match TRBD1. J lost 13 bases, V lost 2 bases, and 2 bases had no gene match. CDR3 length equals 11 residues. Germline CDR1 is MNHEY and CDR2 is SVGAGI.